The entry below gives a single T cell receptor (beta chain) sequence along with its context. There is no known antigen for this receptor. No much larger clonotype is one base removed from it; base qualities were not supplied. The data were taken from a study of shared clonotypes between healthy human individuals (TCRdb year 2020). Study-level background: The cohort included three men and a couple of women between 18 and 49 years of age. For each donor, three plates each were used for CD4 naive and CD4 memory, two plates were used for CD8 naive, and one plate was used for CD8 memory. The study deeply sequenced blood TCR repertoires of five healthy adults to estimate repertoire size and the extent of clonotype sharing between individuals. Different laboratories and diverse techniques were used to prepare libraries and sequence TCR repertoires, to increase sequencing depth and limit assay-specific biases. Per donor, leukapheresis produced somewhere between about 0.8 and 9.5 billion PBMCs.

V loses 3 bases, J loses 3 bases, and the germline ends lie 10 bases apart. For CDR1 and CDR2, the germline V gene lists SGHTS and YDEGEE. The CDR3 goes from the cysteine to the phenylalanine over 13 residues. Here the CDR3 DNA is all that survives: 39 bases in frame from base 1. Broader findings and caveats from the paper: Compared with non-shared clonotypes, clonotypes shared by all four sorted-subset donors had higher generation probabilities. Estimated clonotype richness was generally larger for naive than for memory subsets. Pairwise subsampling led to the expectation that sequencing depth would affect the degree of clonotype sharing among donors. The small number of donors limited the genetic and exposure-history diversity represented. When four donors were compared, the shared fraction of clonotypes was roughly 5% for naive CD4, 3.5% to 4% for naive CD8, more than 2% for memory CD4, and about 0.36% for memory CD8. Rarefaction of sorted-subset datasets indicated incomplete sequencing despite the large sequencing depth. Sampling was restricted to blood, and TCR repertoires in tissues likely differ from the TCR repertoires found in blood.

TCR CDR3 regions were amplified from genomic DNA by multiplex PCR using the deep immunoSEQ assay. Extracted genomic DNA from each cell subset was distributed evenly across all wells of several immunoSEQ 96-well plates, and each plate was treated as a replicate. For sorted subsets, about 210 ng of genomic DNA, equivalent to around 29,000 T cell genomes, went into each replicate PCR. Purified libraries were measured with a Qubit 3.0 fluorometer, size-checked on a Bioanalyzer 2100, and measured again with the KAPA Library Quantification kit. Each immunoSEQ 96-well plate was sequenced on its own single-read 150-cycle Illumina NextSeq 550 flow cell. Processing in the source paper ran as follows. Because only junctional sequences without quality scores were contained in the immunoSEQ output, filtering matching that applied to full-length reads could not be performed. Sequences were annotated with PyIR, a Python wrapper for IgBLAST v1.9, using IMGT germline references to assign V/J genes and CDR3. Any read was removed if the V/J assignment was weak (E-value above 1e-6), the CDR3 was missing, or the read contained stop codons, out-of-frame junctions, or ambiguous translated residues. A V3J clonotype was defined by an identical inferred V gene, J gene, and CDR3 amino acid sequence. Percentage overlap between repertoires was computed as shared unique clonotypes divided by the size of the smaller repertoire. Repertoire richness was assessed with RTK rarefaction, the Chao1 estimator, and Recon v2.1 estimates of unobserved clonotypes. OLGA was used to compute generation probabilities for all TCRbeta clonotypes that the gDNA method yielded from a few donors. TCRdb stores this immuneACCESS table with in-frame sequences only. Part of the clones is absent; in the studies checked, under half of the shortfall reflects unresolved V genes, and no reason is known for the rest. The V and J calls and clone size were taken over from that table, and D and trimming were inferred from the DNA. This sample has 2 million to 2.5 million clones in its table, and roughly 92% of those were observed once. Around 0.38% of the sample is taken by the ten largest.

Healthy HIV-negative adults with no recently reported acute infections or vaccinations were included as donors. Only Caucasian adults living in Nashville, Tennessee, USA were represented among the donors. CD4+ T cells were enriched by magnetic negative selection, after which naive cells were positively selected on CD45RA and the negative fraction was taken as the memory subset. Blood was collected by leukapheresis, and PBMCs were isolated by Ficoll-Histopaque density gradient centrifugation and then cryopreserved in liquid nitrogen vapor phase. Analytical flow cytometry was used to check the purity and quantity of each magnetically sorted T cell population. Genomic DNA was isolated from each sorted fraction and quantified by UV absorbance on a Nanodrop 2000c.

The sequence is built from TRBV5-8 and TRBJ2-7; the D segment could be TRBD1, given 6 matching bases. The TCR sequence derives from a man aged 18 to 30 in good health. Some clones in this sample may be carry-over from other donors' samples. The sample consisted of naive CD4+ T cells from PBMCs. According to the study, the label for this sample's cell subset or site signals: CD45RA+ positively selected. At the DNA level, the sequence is TGTGCCAGCAGCTACAGGGTTAACTACGAGCAGTACTTC. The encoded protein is CASSYRVNYEQYF.